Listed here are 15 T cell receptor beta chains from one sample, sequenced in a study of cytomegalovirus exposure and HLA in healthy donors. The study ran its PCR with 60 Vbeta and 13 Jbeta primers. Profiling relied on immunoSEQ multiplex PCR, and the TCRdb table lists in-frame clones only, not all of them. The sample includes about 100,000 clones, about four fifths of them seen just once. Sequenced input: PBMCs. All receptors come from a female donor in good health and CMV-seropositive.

The CDR3 is CASSAKGGDGYTF. The CDR3, as DNA: TGTGCCAGCAGCGCCAAAGGAGGGGATGGCTACACCTTC. The V gene is TRBV7-2, the J gene TRBJ1-2; D may be TRBD1 (5 bases). The CDR3 loop spans 13 amino acids. Germline-derived CDR1 and CDR2 are SGHTA and FQGNSA. Trimming removed 5 bases from V and 6 bases from J, with 13 bases in between.

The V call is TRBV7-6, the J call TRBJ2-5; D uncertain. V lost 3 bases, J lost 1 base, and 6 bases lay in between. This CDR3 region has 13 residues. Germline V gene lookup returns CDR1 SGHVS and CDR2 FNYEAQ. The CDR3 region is CASSFNSQETQYF. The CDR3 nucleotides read TGTGCCAGCAGCTTTAACAGCCAAGAGACCCAGTACTTC.

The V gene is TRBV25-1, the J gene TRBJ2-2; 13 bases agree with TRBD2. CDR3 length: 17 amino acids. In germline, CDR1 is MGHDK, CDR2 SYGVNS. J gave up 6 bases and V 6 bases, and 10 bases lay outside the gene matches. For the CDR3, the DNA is TGTGCCAGCAGCCGCCGACGGACTAGCGGGAGTCCCGGGGAGCTGTTTTTT. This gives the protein CASSRRRTSGSPGELFF.

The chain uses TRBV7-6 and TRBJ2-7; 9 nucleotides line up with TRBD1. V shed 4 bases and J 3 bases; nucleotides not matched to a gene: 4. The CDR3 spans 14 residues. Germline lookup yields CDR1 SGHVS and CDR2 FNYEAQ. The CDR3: CASSSGQGFYEQYF. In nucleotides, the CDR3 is TGTGCCAGCAGCTCGGGACAGGGATTCTACGAGCAGTACTTC.

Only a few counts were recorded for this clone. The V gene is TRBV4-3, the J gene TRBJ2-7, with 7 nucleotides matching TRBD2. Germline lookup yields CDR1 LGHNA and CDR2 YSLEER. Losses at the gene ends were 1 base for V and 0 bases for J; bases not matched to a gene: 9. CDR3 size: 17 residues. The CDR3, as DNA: TGCGCCAGCAGCCAAGCCCCATTGGCTAGCGGCTCCTACGAGCAGTACTTC. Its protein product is CASSQAPLASGSYEQYF.

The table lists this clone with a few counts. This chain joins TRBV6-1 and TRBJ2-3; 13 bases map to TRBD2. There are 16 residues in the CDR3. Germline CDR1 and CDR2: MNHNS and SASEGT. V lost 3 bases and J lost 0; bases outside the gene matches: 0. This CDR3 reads CASSETSGGSTDTQYF. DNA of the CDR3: TGTGCCAGCAGTGAGACTAGCGGGGGGAGCACAGATACGCAGTATTTT.

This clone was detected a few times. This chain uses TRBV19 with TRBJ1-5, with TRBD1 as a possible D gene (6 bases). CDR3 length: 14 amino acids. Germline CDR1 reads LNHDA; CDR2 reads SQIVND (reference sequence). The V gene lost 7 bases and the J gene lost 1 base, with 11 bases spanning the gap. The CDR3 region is CASTTQGSNQPQHF. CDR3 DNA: TGTGCCAGTACCACCCAGGGGAGCAATCAGCCCCAGCATTTT.

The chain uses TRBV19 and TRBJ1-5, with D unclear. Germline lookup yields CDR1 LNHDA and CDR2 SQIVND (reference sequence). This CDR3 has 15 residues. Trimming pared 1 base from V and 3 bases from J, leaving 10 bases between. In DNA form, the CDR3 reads TGTGCCAGTAGTATAGGGAGGAGGAACAATCAGCCCCAGCATTTT. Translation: CASSIGRRNNQPQHF. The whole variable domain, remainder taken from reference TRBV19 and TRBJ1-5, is DGGITQSPKYLFRKEGQNVTLSCEQNLNHDAMYWYRQDPGQGLRLIYYSQIVNDFQKGDIAEGYSVSREKKESFPLTVTSAQKNPTAFYLCASSIGRRNNQPQHFGDGTRLSIL.

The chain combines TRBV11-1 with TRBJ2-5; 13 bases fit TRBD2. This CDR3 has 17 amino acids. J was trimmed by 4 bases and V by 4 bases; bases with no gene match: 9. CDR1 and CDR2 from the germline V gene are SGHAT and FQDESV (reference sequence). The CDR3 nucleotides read TGTGCCAGCAGCTCCGGGACTAGCGGGATTCTGGGAGAGACCCAGTACTTC. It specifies CASSSGTSGILGETQYF.

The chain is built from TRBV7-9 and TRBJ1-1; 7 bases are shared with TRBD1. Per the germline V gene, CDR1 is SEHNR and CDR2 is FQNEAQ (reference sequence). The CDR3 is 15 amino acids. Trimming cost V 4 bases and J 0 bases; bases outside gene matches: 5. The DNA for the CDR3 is TGTGCCAGCAGCTCGGGACAGACTATGAACACTGAAGCTTTCTTT. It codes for CASSSGQTMNTEAFF.

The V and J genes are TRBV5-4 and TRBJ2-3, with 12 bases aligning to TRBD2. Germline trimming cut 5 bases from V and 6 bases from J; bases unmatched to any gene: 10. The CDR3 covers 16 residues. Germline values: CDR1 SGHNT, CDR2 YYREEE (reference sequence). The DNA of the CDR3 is TGTGCCAGCAGTTTCAGGACTAGCGGGGTCACCGATACGCAGTATTTT. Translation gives CASSFRTSGVTDTQYF.

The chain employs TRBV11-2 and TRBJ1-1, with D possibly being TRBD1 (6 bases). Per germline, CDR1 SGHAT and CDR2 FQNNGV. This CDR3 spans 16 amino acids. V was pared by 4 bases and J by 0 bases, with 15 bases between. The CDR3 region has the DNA TGTGCCAGCAGCTCCTTTCCAGGGGCCATGAACACTGAAGCTTTCTTT. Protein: CASSSFPGAMNTEAFF.

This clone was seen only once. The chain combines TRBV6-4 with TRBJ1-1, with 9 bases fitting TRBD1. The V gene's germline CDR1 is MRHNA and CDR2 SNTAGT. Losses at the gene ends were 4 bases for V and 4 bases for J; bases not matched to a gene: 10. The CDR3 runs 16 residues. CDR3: CASSVGTGSGSTEAFF. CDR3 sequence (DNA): TGTGCCAGCAGTGTAGGGACAGGGTCTGGAAGCACTGAAGCTTTCTTT.

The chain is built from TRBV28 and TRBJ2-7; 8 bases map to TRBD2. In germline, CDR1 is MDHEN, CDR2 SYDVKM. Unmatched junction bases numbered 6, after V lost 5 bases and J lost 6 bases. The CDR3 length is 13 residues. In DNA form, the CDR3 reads TGTGCCAGCAGTCGGCCGGGAGGGCGCGAGCAGTACTTC. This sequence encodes CASSRPGGREQYF. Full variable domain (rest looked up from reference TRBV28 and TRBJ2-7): DVKVTQSSRYLVKRTGEKVFLECVQDMDHENMFWYRQDPGLGLRLIYFSYDVKMKEKGDIPEGYSVSREKKERFSLILESASTNQTSMYLCASSRPGGREQYFGPGTRLTVT.

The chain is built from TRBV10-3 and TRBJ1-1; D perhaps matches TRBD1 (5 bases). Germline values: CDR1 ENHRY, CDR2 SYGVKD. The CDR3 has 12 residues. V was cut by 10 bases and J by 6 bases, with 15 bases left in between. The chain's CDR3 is CATAGGEAEAFF. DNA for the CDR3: TGTGCCACCGCGGGGGGGGAAGCTGAAGCTTTCTTT.